This entry concerns a single T cell receptor beta chain. These data are taken from a study of technical replicates of blood from several donors. Produced via immunoSEQ multiplex PCR; TCRdb's table is partial and in-frame only. The sample shows 60,000 to 85,000 clones, roughly 96% of them seen only once. Germline CDR1 reads SQVTM; CDR2 reads ANQGSEA. The V and J ends lost 5 bases and 10 bases respectively, with 15 bases between them. The CDR3 has 12 residues. The chain combines TRBV29-1 with TRBJ2-1, with a weak D call TRBD1 (5 bases). Sequencing was done on a sample of T cells isolated from PBMCs. The clonotype originates from a human donor in good health. Written as DNA, the CDR3 is TGCAGCGTTTTAACCGGGTGGGGCGAGCAGTTCTTC. Translating it yields CSVLTGWGEQFF.